Detailed here is one T cell receptor (beta chain). Its antigen is unknown. The source of the sample is a study of brain T cells in children with intractable seizures. Whole-study results and caveats: HCMV serostatus was not known, and viral specificity came from CDR3 similarity only.

Germline lookup yields CDR1 SQVTM and CDR2 ANQGSEA. Trimming removed 6 bases at V and 4 bases at J, with 18 bases between. This CDR3 spans 14 amino acids. The time point denotes: blood from clinic visit 5 months post-surgery; TSC patient then seizure free. Sequencing was limited to surgery cases with top T cell transcript signatures in brain tissue. Produced via immunoSEQ multiplex PCR; TCRdb's table is partial and in-frame only. The data hold 340,000 or so clones, with roughly 93% observed a single time. The receptor comes from a boy under two years old with tuberous sclerosis and intractable seizures. Sequenced here: peripheral blood, sampled about 5 months after surgery. The chain is built from TRBV29-1 and TRBJ1-2; no clear D. CDR3 amino acids: CSVDAPQVPYGYTF. CDR3 DNA: TGCAGCGTAGACGCCCCGCAGGTACCCTATGGCTACACCTTC. The whole variable domain, remainder taken from reference TRBV29-1 and TRBJ1-2, is SAVISQKPSRDICQRGTSLTIQCQVDSQVTMMFWYRQQPGQSLTLIATANQGSEATYESGFVIDKFPISRPNLTFSTLTVSNMSPEDSSIYLCSVDAPQVPYGYTFGSGTRLTVV.